Sequencing of this T cell receptor (beta chain) was carried out in a study of blood T cell repertoires in COVID-19. Looking at the study overall: The origin of the acute and convalescent COVID-19 samples was the United States, Italy and Spain.

Measured with immunoSEQ multiplex PCR; TCRdb has only the in-frame clones, and not every one. The sample contains roughly 240,000 clones, roughly 86% of which appear only once. Trimming pared 2 bases from V and 0 bases from J, leaving 8 bases between. Germline CDR1 is KGHSH and CDR2 is LQKENI. The CDR3 sequence is 15 residues long. The Seattle patients joined while their infection was active and were tracked longitudinally afterward. Specimen: peripheral blood. V gene TRBV18 combines with J gene TRBJ1-3; D ambiguous. This TCR derives from a woman aged 80 or over with COVID-19, enrolled during active disease. The DNA of the CDR3 is TGTGCCAGCTCACCAGGCCGAGGCTCTGGAAACACCATATATTTT. Protein product: CASSPGRGSGNTIYF.